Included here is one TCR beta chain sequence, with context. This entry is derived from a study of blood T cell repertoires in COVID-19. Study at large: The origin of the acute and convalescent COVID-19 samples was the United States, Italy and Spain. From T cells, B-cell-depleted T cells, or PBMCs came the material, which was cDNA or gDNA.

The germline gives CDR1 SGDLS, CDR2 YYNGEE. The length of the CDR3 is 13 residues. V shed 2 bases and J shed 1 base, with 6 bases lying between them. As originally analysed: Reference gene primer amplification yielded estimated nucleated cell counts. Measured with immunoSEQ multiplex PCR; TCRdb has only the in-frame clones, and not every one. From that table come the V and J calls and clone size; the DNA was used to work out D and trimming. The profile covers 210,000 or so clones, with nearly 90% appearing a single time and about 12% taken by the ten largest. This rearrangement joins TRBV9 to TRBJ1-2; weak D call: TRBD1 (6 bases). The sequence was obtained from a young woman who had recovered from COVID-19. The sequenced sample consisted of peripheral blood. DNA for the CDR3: TGTGCCAGCAGCGTGGACAGTAACTATGGCTACACCTTC. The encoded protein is CASSVDSNYGYTF.